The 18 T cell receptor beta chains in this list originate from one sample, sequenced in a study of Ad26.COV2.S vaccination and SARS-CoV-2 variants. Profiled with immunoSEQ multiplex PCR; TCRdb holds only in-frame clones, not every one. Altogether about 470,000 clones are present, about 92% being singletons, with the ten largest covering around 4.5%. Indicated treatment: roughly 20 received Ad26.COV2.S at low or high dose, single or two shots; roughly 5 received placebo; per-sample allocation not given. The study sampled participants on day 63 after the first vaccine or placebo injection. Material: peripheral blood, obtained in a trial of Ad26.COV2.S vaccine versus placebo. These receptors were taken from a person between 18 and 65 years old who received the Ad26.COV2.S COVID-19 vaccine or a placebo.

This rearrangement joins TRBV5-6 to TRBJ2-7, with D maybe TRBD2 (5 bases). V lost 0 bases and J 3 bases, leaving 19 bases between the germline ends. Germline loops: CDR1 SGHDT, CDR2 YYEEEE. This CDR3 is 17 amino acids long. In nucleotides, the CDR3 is TGTGCCAGCAGCTTGGCTCCAGGACGGTGGGAGTTCTACGAGCAGTACTTC. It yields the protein CASSLAPGRWEFYEQYF.

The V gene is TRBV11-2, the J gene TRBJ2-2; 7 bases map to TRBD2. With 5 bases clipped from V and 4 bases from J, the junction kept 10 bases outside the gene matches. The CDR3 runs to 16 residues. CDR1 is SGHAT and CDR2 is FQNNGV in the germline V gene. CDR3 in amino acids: CASSAAGGLVTGELFF. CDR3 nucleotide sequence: TGTGCCAGCAGCGCCGCCGGGGGGTTAGTCACCGGGGAGCTGTTTTTT. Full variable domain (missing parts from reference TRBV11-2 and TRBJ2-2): EAGVAQSPRYKIIEKRQSVAFWCNPISGHATLYWYQQILGQGPKLLIQFQNNGVVDDSQLPKDRFSAERLKGVDSTLKIQPAKLEDSAVYLCASSAAGGLVTGELFFGEGSRLTVL.

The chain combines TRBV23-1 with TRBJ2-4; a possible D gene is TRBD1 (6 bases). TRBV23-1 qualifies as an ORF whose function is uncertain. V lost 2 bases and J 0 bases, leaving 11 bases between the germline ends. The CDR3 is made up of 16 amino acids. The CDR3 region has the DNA TGCGCCAGCAGTCAAGGACAGAGTCTAGCCAAAAACATTCAGTACTTC. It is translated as CASSQGQSLAKNIQYF.

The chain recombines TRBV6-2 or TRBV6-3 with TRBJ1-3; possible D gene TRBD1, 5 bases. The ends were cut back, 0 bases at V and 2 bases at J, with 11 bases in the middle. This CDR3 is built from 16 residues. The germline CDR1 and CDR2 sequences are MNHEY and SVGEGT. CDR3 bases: TGTGCCAGCAGTTACTCTTACAGGAAGACTGGAAACACCATATATTTT. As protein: CASSYSYRKTGNTIYF.

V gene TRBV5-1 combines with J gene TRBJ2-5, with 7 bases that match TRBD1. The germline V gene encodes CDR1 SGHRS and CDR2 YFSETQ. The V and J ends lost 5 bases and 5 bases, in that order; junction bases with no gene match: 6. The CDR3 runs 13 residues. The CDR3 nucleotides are TGCGCCAGCAGACTGAACAGGGGCGAGACCCAGTACTTC. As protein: CASRLNRGETQYF.

CDR3 in amino acids: CASSLRGRAGGELFF. In nucleotides, the CDR3 is TGTGCCAGCAGCTTACGAGGGAGGGCCGGCGGGGAGCTGTTTTTT. The chain links TRBV13 to TRBJ2-2, with TRBD2 matching over 7 bases. V shed 2 bases, J shed 7 bases, and the junction held 7 bases outside the gene matches. CDR3 size: 15 residues. Germline CDR1 reads PRHDT; CDR2 reads FYEKMQ (reference sequence). Full variable domain (remainder filled in from reference TRBV13 and TRBJ2-2): AAGVIQSPRHLIKEKRETATLKCYPIPRHDTVYWYQQGPGQDPQFLISFYEKMQSDKGSIPDRFSAQQFSDYHSELNMSSLELGDSALYFCASSLRGRAGGELFFGEGSRLTVL.

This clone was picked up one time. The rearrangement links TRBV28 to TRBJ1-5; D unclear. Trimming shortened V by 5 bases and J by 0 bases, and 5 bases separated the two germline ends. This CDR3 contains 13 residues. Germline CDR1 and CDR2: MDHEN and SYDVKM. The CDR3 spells CASSRDSNQPQHF. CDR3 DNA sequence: TGTGCCAGCAGTCGGGATAGCAATCAGCCCCAGCATTTT.

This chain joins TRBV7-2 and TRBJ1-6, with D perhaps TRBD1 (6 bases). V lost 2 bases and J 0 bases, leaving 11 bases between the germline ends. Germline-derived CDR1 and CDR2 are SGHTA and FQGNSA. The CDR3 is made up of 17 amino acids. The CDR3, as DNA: TGTGCCAGCAGCTTAACCCCACAGGGCTCCTATAATTCACCCCTCCACTTT. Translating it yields CASSLTPQGSYNSPLHF.

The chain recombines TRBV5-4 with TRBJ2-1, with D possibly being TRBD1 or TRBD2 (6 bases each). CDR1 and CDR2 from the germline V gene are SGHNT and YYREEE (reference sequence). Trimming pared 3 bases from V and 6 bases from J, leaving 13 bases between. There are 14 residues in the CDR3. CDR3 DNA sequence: TGTGCCAGCAGCTCGGGGGCTCCGGCCAATGAGCAGTTCTTC. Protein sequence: CASSSGAPANEQFF. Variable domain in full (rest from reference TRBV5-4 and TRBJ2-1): ETGVTQSPTHLIKTRGQQVTLRCSSQSGHNTVSWYQQALGQGPQFIFQYYREEENGRGNFPPRFSGLQFPNYSSELNVNALELDDSALYLCASSSGAPANEQFFGPGTRLTVL.

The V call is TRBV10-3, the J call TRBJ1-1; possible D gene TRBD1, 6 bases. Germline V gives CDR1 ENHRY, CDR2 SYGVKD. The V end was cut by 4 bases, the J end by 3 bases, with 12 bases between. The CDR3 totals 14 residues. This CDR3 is CAISGGRGDTEAFF. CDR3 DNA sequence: TGTGCCATCAGTGGTGGCAGGGGTGACACTGAAGCTTTCTTT.

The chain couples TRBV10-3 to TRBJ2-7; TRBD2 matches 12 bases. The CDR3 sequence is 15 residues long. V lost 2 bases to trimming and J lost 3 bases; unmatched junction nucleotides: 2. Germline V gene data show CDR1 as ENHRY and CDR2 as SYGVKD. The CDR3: CAISEPTSGSYEQYF. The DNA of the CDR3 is TGTGCCATCAGTGAGCCGACTAGCGGGAGCTACGAGCAGTACTTC.

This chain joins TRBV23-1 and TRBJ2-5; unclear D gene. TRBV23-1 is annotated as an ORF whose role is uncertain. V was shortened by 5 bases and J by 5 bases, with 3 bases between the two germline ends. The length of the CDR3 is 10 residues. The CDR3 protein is CASSTETQYF. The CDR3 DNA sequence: TGCGCCAGCAGTACTGAGACCCAGTACTTC.

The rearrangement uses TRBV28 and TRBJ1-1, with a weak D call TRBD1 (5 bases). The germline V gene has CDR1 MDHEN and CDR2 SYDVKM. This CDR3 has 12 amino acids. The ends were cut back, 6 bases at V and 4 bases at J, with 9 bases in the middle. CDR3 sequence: CASSEGSTEAFF. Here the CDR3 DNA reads TGTGCCAGCAGCGAGGGGAGCACTGAAGCTTTCTTT.

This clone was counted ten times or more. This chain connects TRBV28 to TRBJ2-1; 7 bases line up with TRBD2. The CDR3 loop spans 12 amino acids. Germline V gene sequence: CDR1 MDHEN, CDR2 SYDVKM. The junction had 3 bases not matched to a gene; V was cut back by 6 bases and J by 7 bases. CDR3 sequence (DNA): TGTGCCAGCAGGGTGGGAGGGAATGAGCAGTTCTTC. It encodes CASRVGGNEQFF.

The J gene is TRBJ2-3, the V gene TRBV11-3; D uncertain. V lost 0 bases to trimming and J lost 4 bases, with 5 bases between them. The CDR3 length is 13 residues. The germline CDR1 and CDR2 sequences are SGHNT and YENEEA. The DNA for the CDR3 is TGTGCCAGCAGCTTAGATTTGTCAGATACGCAGTATTTT. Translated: CASSLDLSDTQYF. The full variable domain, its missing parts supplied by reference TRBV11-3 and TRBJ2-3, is EAGVVQSPRYKIIEKKQPVAFWCNPISGHNTLYWYLQNLGQGPELLIRYENEEAVDDSQLPKDRFSAERLKGVDSTLKIQPAELGDSAVYLCASSLDLSDTQYFGPGTRLTVL.

The CDR3 DNA sequence: TGCGCCAAAATAAAGTCCGGGGACTCGGATTCACCCCTCCACTTT. It translates to CAKIKSGDSDSPLHF. The chain carries TRBV10-1 and TRBJ1-6; possible D gene TRBD1, 5 bases. The V gene's germline CDR1 is WNHNN and CDR2 SYGVQD (reference sequence). The CDR3 spans 15 residues. V lost 10 bases and J lost 8, with 21 bases in between.

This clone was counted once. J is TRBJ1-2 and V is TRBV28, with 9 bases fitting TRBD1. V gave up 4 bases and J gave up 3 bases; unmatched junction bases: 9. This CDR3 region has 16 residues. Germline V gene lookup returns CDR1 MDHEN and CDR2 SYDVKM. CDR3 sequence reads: CASSWGEGQGDYGYTF. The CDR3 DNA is TGTGCCAGCAGTTGGGGGGAGGGACAGGGTGACTATGGCTACACCTTC.

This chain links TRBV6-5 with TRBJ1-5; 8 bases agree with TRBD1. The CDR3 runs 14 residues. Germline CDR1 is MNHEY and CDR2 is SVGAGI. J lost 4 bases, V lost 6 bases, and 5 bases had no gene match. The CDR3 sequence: CASRATGGNQPQHF. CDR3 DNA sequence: TGTGCCAGCAGGGCAACAGGGGGGAATCAGCCCCAGCATTTT.